The following is a TCR beta chain sequence with its context. The CDR3 extends over 15 amino acids. CDR1 SGHRS and CDR2 YFSETQ come from the germline V gene. V lost 0 bases and J 0 bases, leaving 10 bases between the germline ends. The data are from a study of graft-versus-host responses after intestinal transplantation. Measured with immunoSEQ multiplex PCR; TCRdb has only the in-frame clones, and not every one. Of over 60,000 clones in the sample, around 90% were seen once. The graft tissue was processed, and this released both intraepithelial and lamina propria lymphocytes. Specimen: ileum tissue, collected roughly 54 weeks after transplant. The chain links TRBV5-1 to TRBJ2-7; D unresolved. This receptor was taken from a human patient who received an intestinal transplant, so some T cells may come from the graft donor. The CDR3 nucleotides are TGCGCCAGCAGCTTGGAGGGCAGTTACTCCTACGAGCAGTACTTC. It specifies CASSLEGSYSYEQYF.